This TCR beta chain came from a study of blood T cells in healthy people across ages. Study-wide findings and caveats: Conclusively comparing naive with antigen-experienced cells was impossible with unsorted PBMCs.

On this clonotype: The antigen is unknown.

Trimming removed 3 bases at V and 3 bases at J, with 5 bases between. This CDR3 has 11 amino acids. The germline CDR1 and CDR2 sequences are SQVTM and ANQGSEA. The authors ran a second PCR of roughly 6 to 12 cycles using a sample-barcoded 5' primer and a J-beta primer mix. Each cDNA molecule was tagged by a template-switch adaptor with 12 random nucleotides. One entry per CDR3 protein, called by TCRdb with MiXCR from the 5' RACE reads. Here the sample spans 1.5 million to 2 million distinct CDR3 sequences, about 39% being singletons. The V and J genes are TRBV29-1 and TRBJ1-2; no clear D gene. The clonotype was recovered from a human donor in good health. The sample taken for sequencing was blood. The CDR3: CSVDKDYGYTF. Written as DNA, the CDR3 is TGCAGCGTTGATAAGGACTATGGCTACACCTTC. Together with reference TRBV29-1 and TRBJ1-2, the CDR3 gives the full variable domain: SAVISQKPSRDICQRGTSLTIQCQVDSQVTMMFWYRQQPGQSLTLIATANQGSEATYESGFVIDKFPISRPNLTFSTLTVSNMSPEDSSIYLCSVDKDYGYTFGSGTRLTVV.